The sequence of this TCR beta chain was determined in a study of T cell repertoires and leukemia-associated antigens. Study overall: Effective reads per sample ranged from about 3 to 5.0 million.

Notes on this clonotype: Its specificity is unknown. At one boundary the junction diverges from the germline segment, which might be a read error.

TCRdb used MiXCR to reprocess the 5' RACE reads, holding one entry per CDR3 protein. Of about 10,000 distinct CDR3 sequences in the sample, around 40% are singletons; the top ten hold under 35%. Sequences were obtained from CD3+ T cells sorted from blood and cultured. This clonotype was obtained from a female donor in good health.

The CDR3 DNA follows: TGTGCCACCAGTGATTTAGTGCAACCGGGGGAGCACTTC. Its translation: CATSDLVQPGEHF. This chain links TRBV24-1 with TRBJ2-4; D is perhaps TRBD2 (6 bases). There are 13 residues in the CDR3. Per the germline V gene, CDR1 is KGHDR and CDR2 is SFDVKD.